The 20 T cell receptor beta chains given below trace back to one sample, sequenced in a study of cytomegalovirus exposure and HLA in healthy donors. PCR involved 60 Vbeta and 13 Jbeta primers. TCRdb's table, derived via immunoSEQ multiplex PCR, lists solely in-frame clones and lacks some. Of about 150,000 clones listed, 75% to 90% were seen once; the top ten hold approximately 6.5%. The sample taken for sequencing was PBMCs. These receptors all stem from a male donor in good health and CMV-seropositive.

CDR3 DNA sequence: TGTGCCAGTAGTGCGGGACAGGGGGCCTTGGGAACCGGGGAGCTGTTTTTT. The encoded protein is CASSAGQGALGTGELFF. The V call is TRBV19, the J call TRBJ2-2, with TRBD1 matching over 12 bases. The CDR3 runs to 17 residues. Germline CDR1 and CDR2: LNHDA and SQIVND (reference sequence). The junction had 9 bases not matched to a gene; V was cut back by 5 bases and J by 5 bases. Full variable domain (remainder filled in from reference TRBV19 and TRBJ2-2): DGGITQSPKYLFRKEGQNVTLSCEQNLNHDAMYWYRQDPGQGLRLIYYSQIVNDFQKGDIAEGYSVSREKKESFPLTVTSAQKNPTAFYLCASSAGQGALGTGELFFGEGSRLTVL.

The V gene is TRBV5-1, the J gene TRBJ2-1; 11 bases agree with TRBD2. Losses at the gene ends were 0 bases for V and 8 bases for J; bases not matched to a gene: 4. Germline values: CDR1 SGHRS, CDR2 YFSETQ. This CDR3 contains 15 residues. The CDR3 protein is CASSLGTSGSYEQFF. The CDR3 coding sequence is TGCGCCAGCAGCTTGGGTACTAGCGGGAGCTATGAGCAGTTCTTC. The complete variable domain, with remaining parts taken from reference TRBV5-1 and TRBJ2-1, reads KAGVTQTPRYLIKTRGQQVTLSCSPISGHRSVSWYQQTPGQGLQFLFEYFSETQRNKGNFPGRFSGRQFSNSRSEMNVSTLELGDSALYLCASSLGTSGSYEQFFGPGTRLTVL.

This clone was counted once. V usage is TRBV28 and J usage is TRBJ2-7; D is unresolved. Trimming took off 7 bases at V and 3 bases at J, with 10 bases between the two ends. CDR1 and CDR2 from the germline V gene are MDHEN and SYDVKM. CDR3 length: 12 amino acids. The CDR3 reads CASTSTLYEQYF. In DNA, the CDR3 is TGTGCCAGCACCTCGACTCTCTACGAGCAGTACTTC.

V gene TRBV10-3 combines with J gene TRBJ2-5; tentatively, D is TRBD1 (5 bases). CDR3 length equals 13 residues. Trimming removed 6 bases from V and 1 base from J, with 9 bases in between. CDR1 is ENHRY, CDR2 SYGVKD, per germline. The DNA for the CDR3 is TGTGCCATCAGCTGGACATCCCAAGAGACCCAGTACTTC. Amino acids: CAISWTSQETQYF.

The chain carries TRBV18 and TRBJ1-2; a possible D gene is TRBD1 (5 bases). In germline, CDR1 is KGHSH, CDR2 LQKENI. V lost 1 base and J 6 bases, leaving 6 bases between the germline ends. The CDR3 extends over 12 amino acids. The CDR3: CASSPLRDGYTF. Written as DNA, the CDR3 is TGTGCCAGCTCACCACTCAGGGATGGCTACACCTTC.

This rearrangement joins TRBV7-9 to TRBJ2-6; 9 bases line up with TRBD1. From germline, CDR1 is SEHNR and CDR2 FQNEAQ (reference sequence). Unmatched junction bases numbered 8, after V lost 5 bases and J lost 0 bases. The CDR3 is 18 residues long. In DNA form, the CDR3 reads TGTGCCAGCAGCGGGGGGACAGGGATTAACTCTGGGGCCAACGTCCTGACTTTC. This gives the protein CASSGGTGINSGANVLTF.

The chain carries TRBV29-1 and TRBJ2-2; a weak D match, TRBD2 (5 bases). This CDR3 is built from 11 residues. The V gene's germline CDR1 is SQVTM and CDR2 ANQGSEA. V dropped 4 bases and J dropped 5 bases, with 5 bases sitting between them. CDR3 in amino acids: CSVGGTGELFF. The CDR3 DNA reads as TGCAGCGTTGGCGGGACCGGGGAGCTGTTTTTT.

The gene calls are TRBV30 and TRBJ2-4; 7 nucleotides match TRBD2. The CDR3 extends over 15 amino acids. V lost 3 bases to trimming and J lost 3 bases; unmatched junction nucleotides: 8. The germline gives CDR1 GTSNPN, CDR2 SVGIG (reference sequence). CDR3 residues: CAWRVLGGGKNIQYF. Here the CDR3 DNA reads TGTGCCTGGAGAGTTCTTGGGGGGGGCAAAAACATTCAGTACTTC.

This clone was detected only a few times. This chain uses TRBV2 with TRBJ2-1, with D possibly TRBD2 on 6 matching bases. The germline gives CDR1 SNHLY, CDR2 FYNNEI. The V and J ends lost 8 bases and 8 bases respectively, with 22 bases between them. This CDR3 is 15 amino acids long. CDR3 sequence: CASRTTGLGEDEQFF. The DNA of the CDR3 is TGTGCCAGCCGGACAACCGGCCTGGGGGAGGATGAGCAGTTCTTC. The whole variable domain, remainder taken from reference TRBV2 and TRBJ2-1, is EPEVTQTPSHQVTQMGQEVILRCVPISNHLYFYWYRQILGQKVEFLVSFYNNEISEKSEIFDDQFSVERPDGSNFTLKIRSTKLEDSAMYFCASRTTGLGEDEQFFGPGTRLTVL.

Note on this clone: This CDR3 is also generated by other DNA sequences in the sample. The rearrangement links TRBV10-3 to TRBJ1-4; TRBD1 might be the D (6 bases). CDR1 and CDR2 (germline): ENHRY, SYGVKD. Deletions cut 0 bases from V and 3 bases from J, with 8 bases between. The CDR3 totals 15 residues. The CDR3 reads CAISESGGANEKLFF. The CDR3 DNA reads as TGTGCCATCAGTGAGTCAGGGGGAGCTAATGAAAAACTGTTTTTT.

The chain joins TRBV18 to TRBJ2-7, with D possibly matching TRBD2 (6 bases). Germline V gives CDR1 KGHSH, CDR2 LQKENI. The CDR3 runs to 12 residues. V was clipped by 9 bases and J by 3 bases, with 12 bases between them. The CDR3 DNA sequence: TGTGCCAGGAGGAGGGGAGGCTACGAGCAGTACTTC. It is translated as CARRRGGYEQYF.

CDR3 DNA: TGTGCCAGCAGTTTAGTGTTCAGGGGGCACCCGGGGAATGAGCAGTTCTTC. Protein sequence: CASSLVFRGHPGNEQFF. The V gene is TRBV27, the J gene TRBJ2-1; 8 bases are a match to TRBD1. Germline CDR1 and CDR2: MNHEY and SMNVEV (reference sequence). The CDR3 sequence is 17 residues long. V lost 2 bases and J lost 7; bases outside the gene matches: 13.

The chain links TRBV9 to TRBJ1-1; D may be TRBD1 (5 bases). V dropped 4 bases and J dropped 4 bases, with 20 bases sitting between them. This CDR3 is 16 amino acids long. Looked up from germline, CDR1 is SGDLS and CDR2 is YYNGEE. The CDR3, as DNA: TGTGCCAGCAGCTCCTGGGGTGGGGGGGTTAGCACTGAAGCTTTCTTT. The encoded protein is CASSSWGGGVSTEAFF.

Comment on this clone: Relative to the germline gene, one junction end is altered; a read error may explain this. This rearrangement joins TRBV7-7 to TRBJ2-7; weak D call: TRBD2 (6 bases). The CDR3 is 13 residues long. Germline loops: CDR1 SSHAT, CDR2 FNYEAQ (reference sequence). CDR3 in DNA: TGTGCTAGCAGCCGCGGGACTTCCTACGAGCAGTACTTC. This codes for CASSRGTSYEQYF.

The chain recombines TRBV7-3 with TRBJ2-3, with 8 positions matching TRBD1. This CDR3 has 14 residues. Trimming removed 5 bases from V and 7 bases from J; junction bases left unmatched: 8. CDR1 and CDR2 (germline): SGHTA, FQGTGA. The CDR3 sequence is CASSPGQGSHTQYF. In nucleotides, the CDR3 is TGTGCCAGCAGCCCAGGACAGGGCTCGCATACGCAGTATTTT.

The rearrangement joins TRBV28 to TRBJ1-1; TRBD1 agrees at 8 bases. Germline values: CDR1 MDHEN, CDR2 SYDVKM. The CDR3 runs 16 residues. J lost 6 bases, V lost 1 base, and 10 bases had no gene match. CDR3 amino acids: CASSLFRTGLSAEAFF. The CDR3 DNA sequence: TGTGCCAGCAGTTTATTTCGGACAGGGTTGTCCGCTGAAGCTTTCTTT. Full variable domain (missing parts from reference TRBV28 and TRBJ1-1): DVKVTQSSRYLVKRTGEKVFLECVQDMDHENMFWYRQDPGLGLRLIYFSYDVKMKEKGDIPEGYSVSREKKERFSLILESASTNQTSMYLCASSLFRTGLSAEAFFGQGTRLTVV.

The chain couples TRBV11-2 to TRBJ2-7; 7 bases agree with TRBD1. The junction had 5 bases not matched to a gene; V was cut back by 4 bases and J by 2 bases. Looked up from germline, CDR1 is SGHAT and CDR2 is FQNNGV. The CDR3 has 14 residues. Written as DNA, the CDR3 is TGTGCCAGCAGCTACGGACAGGCAGCCTACGAGCAGTACTTC. Translated: CASSYGQAAYEQYF.

The CDR3 loop is CASSLSTANGEQFF. DNA of the CDR3: TGTGCCAGCAGTTTATCGACAGCCAACGGTGAGCAGTTCTTC. The chain links TRBV28 to TRBJ2-1; D perhaps matches TRBD1 (5 bases). CDR3 length: 14 residues. Trimming removed 1 base at V and 9 bases at J, with 13 bases between. Germline CDR1 is MDHEN and CDR2 is SYDVKM. Supplemented by reference TRBV28 and TRBJ2-1, the full variable domain reads DVKVTQSSRYLVKRTGEKVFLECVQDMDHENMFWYRQDPGLGLRLIYFSYDVKMKEKGDIPEGYSVSREKKERFSLILESASTNQTSMYLCASSLSTANGEQFFGPGTRLTVL.

CDR3 in DNA: TGTGCCAGCAGTTTCGCACAGACTAGCGGGAGTTTCAATGAGCAGTTCTTC. Encoded protein: CASSFAQTSGSFNEQFF. The chain has TRBV27 and TRBJ2-1, with TRBD2 matching over 12 bases. This CDR3 region has 17 residues. The ends lost 3 bases at V and 6 bases at J; junction bases unmatched: 9. Germline CDR1 reads MNHEY; CDR2 reads SMNVEV (reference sequence).

The chain has TRBV5-1 and TRBJ1-4; possibly TRBD1 for D (5 bases). Germline assignment: CDR1 SGHRS and CDR2 YFSETQ. Trimming cost V 3 bases and J 2 bases, with 14 bases left between them. There are 16 residues in the CDR3. The chain's CDR3 is CASSWEGGATNEKLFF. For the CDR3, the DNA is TGCGCCAGCAGCTGGGAGGGTGGGGCGACTAATGAAAAACTGTTTTTT.